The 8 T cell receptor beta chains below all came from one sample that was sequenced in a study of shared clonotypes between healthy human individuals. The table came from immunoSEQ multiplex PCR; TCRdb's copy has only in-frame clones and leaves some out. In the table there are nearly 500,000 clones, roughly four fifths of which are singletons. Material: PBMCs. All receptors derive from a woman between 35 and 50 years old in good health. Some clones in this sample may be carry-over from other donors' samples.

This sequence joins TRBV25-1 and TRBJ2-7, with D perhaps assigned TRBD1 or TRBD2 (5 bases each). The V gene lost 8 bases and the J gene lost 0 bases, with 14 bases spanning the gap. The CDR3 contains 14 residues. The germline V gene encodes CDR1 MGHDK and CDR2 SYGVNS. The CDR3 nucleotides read TGTGCCAGCGGGGACCCAGCGGCCTCCTACGAGCAGTACTTC. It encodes CASGDPAASYEQYF.

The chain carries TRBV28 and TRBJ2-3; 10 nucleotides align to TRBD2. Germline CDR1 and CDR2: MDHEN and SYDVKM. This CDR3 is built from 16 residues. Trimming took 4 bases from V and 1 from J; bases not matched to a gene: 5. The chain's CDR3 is CASSYSGRMGTDTQYF. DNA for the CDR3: TGTGCCAGCAGTTATAGCGGGAGGATGGGCACAGATACGCAGTATTTT.

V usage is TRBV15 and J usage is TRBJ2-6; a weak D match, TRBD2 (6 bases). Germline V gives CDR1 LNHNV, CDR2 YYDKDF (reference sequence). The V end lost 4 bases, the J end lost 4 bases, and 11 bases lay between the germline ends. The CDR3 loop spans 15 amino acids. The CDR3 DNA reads TGTGCCACCAGCATCGGAGGGGACGGGGCCAACGTCCTGACTTTC. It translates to CATSIGGDGANVLTF.

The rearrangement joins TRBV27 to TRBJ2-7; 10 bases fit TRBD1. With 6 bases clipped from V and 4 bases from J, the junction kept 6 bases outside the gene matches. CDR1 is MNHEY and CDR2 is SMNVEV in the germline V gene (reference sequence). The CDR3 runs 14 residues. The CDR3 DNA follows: TGTGCCAGCAGCTCGGGACAGGGGAGGTACGAGCAGTACTTC. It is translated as CASSSGQGRYEQYF.

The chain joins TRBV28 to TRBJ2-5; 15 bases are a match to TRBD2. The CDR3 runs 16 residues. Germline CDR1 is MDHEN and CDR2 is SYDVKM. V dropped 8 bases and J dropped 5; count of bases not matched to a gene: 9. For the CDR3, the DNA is TGTGCCAGCGGGGCCGGGACTAGCGGGAGGTTGGAGACCCAGTACTTC. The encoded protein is CASGAGTSGRLETQYF.

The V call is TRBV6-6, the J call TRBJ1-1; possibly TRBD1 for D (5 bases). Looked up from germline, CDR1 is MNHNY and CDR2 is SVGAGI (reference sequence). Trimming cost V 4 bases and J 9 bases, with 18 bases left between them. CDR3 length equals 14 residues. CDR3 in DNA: TGTGCCAGCAGTTTTGGGGGGTCCGTCGCTCAAGCTTTCTTT. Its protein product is CASSFGGSVAQAFF.

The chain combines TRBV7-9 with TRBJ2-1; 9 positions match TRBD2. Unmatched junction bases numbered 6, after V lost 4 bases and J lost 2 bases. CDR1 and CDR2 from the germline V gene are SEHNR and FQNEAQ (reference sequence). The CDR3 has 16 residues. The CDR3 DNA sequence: TGTGCCAGCAGCTACCTAGCGGGACCACCCTACAATGAGCAGTTCTTC. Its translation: CASSYLAGPPYNEQFF.

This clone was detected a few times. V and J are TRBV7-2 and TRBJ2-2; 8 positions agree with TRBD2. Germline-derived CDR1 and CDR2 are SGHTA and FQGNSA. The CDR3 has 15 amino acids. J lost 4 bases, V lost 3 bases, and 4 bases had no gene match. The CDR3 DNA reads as TGTGCCAGCAGCTTTTTAGCGGGAAGCACCGGGGAGCTGTTTTTT. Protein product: CASSFLAGSTGELFF.